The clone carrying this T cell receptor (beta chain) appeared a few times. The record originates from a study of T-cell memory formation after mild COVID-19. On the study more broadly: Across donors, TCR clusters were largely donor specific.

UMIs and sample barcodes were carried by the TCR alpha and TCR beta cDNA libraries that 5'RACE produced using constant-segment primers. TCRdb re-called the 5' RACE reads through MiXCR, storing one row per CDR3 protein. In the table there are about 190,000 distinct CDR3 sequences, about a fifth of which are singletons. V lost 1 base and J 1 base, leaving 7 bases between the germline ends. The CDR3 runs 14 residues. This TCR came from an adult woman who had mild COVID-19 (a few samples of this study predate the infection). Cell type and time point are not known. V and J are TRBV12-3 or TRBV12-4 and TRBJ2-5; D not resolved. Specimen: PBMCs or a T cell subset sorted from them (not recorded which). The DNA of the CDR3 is TGTGCCAGCAGTTTAGTGTTAGCCCAAGAGACCCAGTACTTC. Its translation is CASSLVLAQETQYF.